This TCR beta chain was retrieved from a study of blood T cell repertoires in COVID-19. Study information: T cells, B-cell-depleted T cells, or PBMCs provided the cDNA or gDNA that served as material.

This clone was picked up one time. Source study methods: How many nucleated cells were present was estimated from reference gene primer amplification. The table came from immunoSEQ multiplex PCR; TCRdb's copy has only in-frame clones and leaves some out. V and J calls and clone size come straight from that table; D and trimming were deduced from the DNA. This sample has roughly 230,000 clones, with about 80% found just once. V lost 8 bases, J lost 4 bases, and 18 bases lay in between. This CDR3 comprises 15 residues. The germline V gene has CDR1 SNHLY and CDR2 FYNNEI. The sample comprised peripheral blood. The chain recombines TRBV2 with TRBJ2-1; the D gene is possibly TRBD2 (7 bases). The clonotype comes from a man in his fifties or sixties with active or convalescent COVID-19. CDR3 residues: CASWGGRGWYNEQFF. The CDR3 DNA is TGTGCCAGCTGGGGGGGCCGGGGGTGGTACAATGAGCAGTTCTTC.